This T cell receptor beta chain originates from a study of shared clonotypes between healthy human individuals. Across the whole study: Each donor's CD8 memory used one plate, CD8 naive two, each CD4 subset three.

Findings and caveats of the study: Naive subsets generally had larger estimated richness than memory subsets.

For every subset, genomic DNA was evenly distributed across several immunoSEQ plates. Clones were read by immunoSEQ multiplex PCR, and TCRdb kept only the in-frame ones, dropping some. In the table there are more than 2 million clones, roughly 95% of which are singletons. As for this clone: Its antigen is as yet unknown.

The sequencing sample was made of naive CD4+ T cells sorted from blood. The subset is: CD45RA+ positively selected. The sequence came from a young man in good health.

This CDR3 is CASILPGLYEQYF. In nucleotides, the CDR3 is TGTGCCAGCATCTTACCGGGACTCTACGAGCAGTACTTC. V usage is TRBV6-1 and J usage is TRBJ2-7; maybe TRBD2 (6 bases). Trimming took 7 bases from V and 3 from J, leaving 13 bases between them. The CDR3 loop spans 13 amino acids. CDR1 is MNHNS and CDR2 is SASEGT in the germline V gene.